The 25 T cell receptor beta chains below come from one sample, sequenced in a study of T cells after yellow fever vaccination. MiXCR, applied by TCRdb to the 5' RACE reads, yields one record per CDR3 protein. This table has 200,000 or so distinct CDR3 sequences, more than 6.5% appearing once. Specimen: CD4+ T cells sorted from PBMCs, collected on the day of the yellow fever booster vaccination. These receptors were obtained from a man aged 25-40 years who received the YFV17D yellow fever vaccine.

This clonotype appeared many times. The rearrangement joins TRBV6-6 to TRBJ1-5; tentative D call: TRBD1 (5 bases). The CDR3 spans 12 residues. The germline CDR1 and CDR2 sequences are MNHNY and SVGAGI (reference sequence). V was pared by 5 bases and J by 3 bases, with 5 bases between. The CDR3 reads CASSGTNQPQHF. CDR3 coding DNA: TGTGCCAGCAGTGGGACCAATCAGCCCCAGCATTTT.

This clonotype showed up just a few times. The chain combines TRBV7-9 with TRBJ2-1; no clear D. The germline V and J ends were trimmed by 5 bases and 7 bases, with 15 bases remaining between them. The CDR3 extends over 14 amino acids. Germline CDR1 SEHNR, CDR2 FQNEAQ (reference sequence). CDR3 DNA: TGTGCCAGCAGCCTACGGGCCCTCAGGAATGAGCAGTTCTTC. Translation: CASSLRALRNEQFF.

This clonotype was observed many times. The chain is built from TRBV5-1 and TRBJ2-7, with D possibly TRBD1 on 6 matching bases. The CDR3 loop spans 13 amino acids. Trimming removed 0 bases from V and 3 bases from J, with 7 bases in between. Germline CDR1 SGHRS, CDR2 YFSETQ. This CDR3 is CASSLGDNYEQYF. CDR3 coding DNA: TGCGCCAGCAGCTTGGGGGACAACTACGAGCAGTACTTC.

V and J are TRBV24-1 and TRBJ2-7; D unclear. V lost 10 bases and J lost 2, with 11 bases in between. The germline V gene has CDR1 KGHDR and CDR2 SFDVKD. The CDR3 sequence is 12 residues long. As DNA, the CDR3 is TGTGCCACGGTTCGGGCAGCCTACGAGCAGTACTTC. It is translated as CATVRAAYEQYF.

This clonotype was detected only a few times. CDR3 amino acids: CASSLMDPAAKNIQYF. CDR3 bases: TGCGCCAGCAGTTTAATGGATCCCGCGGCCAAAAACATTCAGTACTTC. The chain recombines TRBV4-3 with TRBJ2-4; D is unclear. Trimming took 6 bases from V and 1 from J, leaving 16 bases between them. The germline V gene has CDR1 LGHNA and CDR2 YSLEER. CDR3 length: 16 amino acids.

This clonotype was recorded at least ten times. CDR3 loop: CASSVGGGSTEAFF. CDR3 in DNA: TGTGCCAGCAGCGTAGGGGGAGGTAGCACTGAAGCTTTCTTT. The chain couples TRBV9 to TRBJ1-1; D uncertain. CDR3 length: 14 amino acids. CDR1 is SGDLS, CDR2 YYNGEE, per germline. Trimming stripped 0 bases from V and 4 bases from J, with 10 bases between.

This clonotype was detected a few times. The genes are TRBV5-4 and TRBJ1-1, with D possibly TRBD1 on 5 matching bases. The CDR3 consists of 14 residues. Germline V lookup: CDR1 SGHNT, CDR2 YYREEE (reference sequence). The V gene lost 4 bases and the J gene lost 2 bases, with 12 bases spanning the gap. Here the CDR3 DNA reads TGTGCCAGCAGCCCCGGGACGCCAAACACTGAAGCTTTCTTT. Its protein is CASSPGTPNTEAFF.

This clonotype was detected many times. This sequence joins TRBV5-1 and TRBJ2-7; 14 positions match TRBD2. This CDR3 region has 15 residues. Germline V lookup: CDR1 SGHRS, CDR2 YFSETQ. Trimming cost V 7 bases and J 5 bases; bases outside gene matches: 8. The CDR3 is CASGFTGLAGDEQYF. CDR3 in DNA: TGCGCCAGCGGTTTCACGGGACTAGCGGGAGACGAGCAGTACTTC.

This rearrangement joins TRBV18 to TRBJ2-7; tentatively, D is TRBD1 (5 bases). Looked up from germline, CDR1 is KGHSH and CDR2 is LQKENI. The CDR3 totals 15 residues. V was clipped by 2 bases and J by 3 bases, with 14 bases between them. CDR3 nucleotide sequence: TGTGCCAGCTCACCAAGGCAGGGCTTCCACTACGAGCAGTACTTC. This gives the protein CASSPRQGFHYEQYF.

This clonotype was counted ten times or more. V and J are TRBV20-1 and TRBJ2-7; D gene unclear. Trimming removed 6 bases from V and 6 bases from J, with 12 bases in between. The CDR3 has 11 amino acids. The V gene's germline CDR1 is DFQATT and CDR2 SNEGSKA (reference sequence). In DNA form, the CDR3 reads TGCAGTGCCTCCCCCGGGCTCGAGCAGTACTTC. Translated, it gives CSASPGLEQYF.

This clonotype came up many times. The rearrangement joins TRBV5-4 to TRBJ2-4; TRBD1 agrees at 10 bases. Germline trimming cut 4 bases from V and 1 base from J; bases unmatched to any gene: 11. The CDR3 covers 18 residues. Germline CDR1 reads SGHNT; CDR2 reads YYREEE (reference sequence). The CDR3 sequence is CASSDRDRGTFAKNIQYF. The CDR3 nucleotides are TGTGCCAGCAGCGACCGGGACAGGGGCACCTTCGCCAAAAACATTCAGTACTTC. Together with reference TRBV5-4 and TRBJ2-4, the CDR3 gives the full variable domain: ETGVTQSPTHLIKTRGQQVTLRCSSQSGHNTVSWYQQALGQGPQFIFQYYREEENGRGNFPPRFSGLQFPNYSSELNVNALELDDSALYLCASSDRDRGTFAKNIQYFGAGTRLSVL.

V and J are TRBV5-1 and TRBJ2-7; D might be TRBD2 (6 bases). The germline V gene encodes CDR1 SGHRS and CDR2 YFSETQ. This CDR3 comprises 18 residues. V lost 4 bases, J lost 0 bases, and 23 bases lay in between. The CDR3 bases are TGCGCCAGCAGCGCCCTACCCCCTCCGGGAGTCGGCTCCTACGAGCAGTACTTC. Translating it yields CASSALPPPGVGSYEQYF.

The chain has TRBV28 and TRBJ2-5; D not resolved. The CDR3 has 11 amino acids. Trimming took off 10 bases at V and 5 bases at J, with 11 bases between the two ends. Germline V lookup: CDR1 MDHEN, CDR2 SYDVKM. CDR3 DNA: TGTGCCATCTGGGGTGCCGAGACCCAGTACTTC. Protein: CAIWGAETQYF.

As DNA, the CDR3 is TGTGCCAGCAGCCAGGTAGCGGGAAGCGGGGATGAGCAGTTCTTC. Encoded protein: CASSQVAGSGDEQFF. The chain recombines TRBV14 with TRBJ2-1; 8 bases map to TRBD2. CDR1 is SGHDN and CDR2 is FVKESK in the germline V gene. The CDR3 extends over 15 amino acids. V trimming: 3 bases; J trimming: 8 bases; junction bases outside the gene matches: 9. The variable domain in full, completed from reference TRBV14 and TRBJ2-1, reads EAGVTQFPSHSVIEKGQTVTLRCDPISGHDNLYWYRRVMGKEIKFLLHFVKESKQDESGMPNNRFLAERTGGTYSTLKVQPAELEDSGVYFCASSQVAGSGDEQFFGPGTRLTVL.

V is TRBV19 and J is TRBJ1-5; tentatively, D is TRBD1 (6 bases). The CDR3 is made up of 14 amino acids. The V end was cut by 4 bases, the J end by 6 bases, with 13 bases between. Germline V gives CDR1 LNHDA, CDR2 SQIVND (reference sequence). CDR3 DNA sequence: TGTGCCAGTAGTACCCGGGGGCAGGGTCAGCCCCAGCATTTT. This encodes CASSTRGQGQPQHF.

At least ten counts were recorded for this clonotype. The chain uses TRBV20-1 and TRBJ2-1, with a tentative D call TRBD1 (6 bases). The CDR3 runs 14 residues. The V and J ends lost 3 bases and 5 bases respectively, with 14 bases between them. The germline gives CDR1 DFQATT, CDR2 SNEGSKA (reference sequence). The CDR3 loop is CSASETGGNNEQFF. The CDR3, as DNA: TGCAGTGCTAGCGAGACAGGTGGAAACAATGAGCAGTTCTTC.

This clonotype came up many times. The chain carries TRBV28 and TRBJ2-7; D call uncertain. This CDR3 spans 13 amino acids. Germline V gene data show CDR1 as MDHEN and CDR2 as SYDVKM. Trimming removed 5 bases at V and 2 bases at J, with 10 bases between. The CDR3 DNA is TGTGCCAGCAGTCATTCGAGGACCTACGAGCAGTACTTC. Its translation is CASSHSRTYEQYF.

The V and J genes are TRBV20-1 and TRBJ1-1; D is possibly TRBD1 (5 bases). Germline V gene lookup returns CDR1 DFQATT and CDR2 SNEGSKA (reference sequence). With 3 bases removed from V and 3 bases from J, the gap between germline ends came to 11 bases. CDR3 size: 13 residues. The CDR3 region has the DNA TGCAGTGCTAGGGGGGAGAGGTACACTGAAGCTTTCTTT. It translates to CSARGERYTEAFF.

This clonotype has a count of ten or more. The genes are TRBV18 and TRBJ2-7; no firm D call. The CDR3 consists of 13 residues. Deletions cut 5 bases from V and 5 bases from J, with 13 bases between. Germline-derived CDR1 and CDR2 are KGHSH and LQKENI. This CDR3 reads CASSVVADHEQYF. The DNA for the CDR3 is TGTGCCAGCTCAGTAGTGGCGGACCACGAGCAGTACTTC. Full variable domain (rest looked up from reference TRBV18 and TRBJ2-7): NAGVMQNPRHLVRRRGQEARLRCSPMKGHSHVYWYRQLPEEGLKFMVYLQKENIIDESGMPKERFSAEFPKEGPSILRIQQVVRGDSAAYFCASSVVADHEQYFGPGTRLTVT.

This clonotype occurred many times. This chain uses TRBV10-2 with TRBJ1-6, with D perhaps TRBD1 (6 bases). V was clipped by 8 bases and J by 6 bases, with 20 bases between them. Germline V gene sequence: CDR1 WSHSY, CDR2 SAAADI. The CDR3 is 16 residues long. The CDR3 nucleotides are TGCGCCAGCTCCAAACTACAGGGAGACGGTAATTCACCCCTCCACTTT. It encodes CASSKLQGDGNSPLHF.

The genes are TRBV12-3 or TRBV12-4 and TRBJ1-4, with 7 bases identical to TRBD1. The CDR3 has 12 amino acids. V lost 8 bases and J lost 7; bases outside the gene matches: 4. CDR3 region: CASSGTVEKLFF. In DNA, the CDR3 is TGTGCCAGCTCCGGGACAGTTGAAAAACTGTTTTTT.

As for this clonotype: The conserved phenylalanine or tryptophan normally closing the CDR3 is absent here, so this likely arose from a read error. This chain uses TRBV9 with TRBJ1-2; 8 positions agree with TRBD1. The CDR3 length is 16 residues. V shed 4 bases, J shed 8 bases, and the junction held 16 bases outside the gene matches. CDR1 is SGDLS, CDR2 YYNGEE, per germline. The DNA for the CDR3 is TGTGCCAGCAGCCGTAGTTCTGGGACAGGAAGTTACGGCTACACCTCC. Translating gives CASSRSSGTGSYGYTS.

The chain is built from TRBV4-2 and TRBJ2-1; 10 bases fit TRBD2. This CDR3 comprises 17 residues. Germline CDR1 reads LGHNA; CDR2 reads YNFKEQ. Trimming removed 0 bases from V and 9 bases from J; junction bases left unmatched: 11. The CDR3 protein is CASSQEPPLAGNSEQFF. CDR3 coding DNA: TGTGCCAGCAGCCAAGAACCTCCACTAGCGGGAAATAGTGAGCAGTTCTTC.

The chain employs TRBV18 and TRBJ1-5; weak D call: TRBD1 (6 bases). The V gene's germline CDR1 is KGHSH and CDR2 LQKENI. Between the trimmed V and J ends, which lost 1 base and 7 bases, there was a span of 17 bases. The length of the CDR3 is 16 residues. CDR3 loop: CASSPRAPDSGQPQHF. CDR3 DNA sequence: TGTGCCAGCTCACCACGAGCCCCGGACAGTGGGCAGCCCCAGCATTTT.

This clonotype was counted a few times. The CDR3 sequence is CSATTGGGTDTQYF. As DNA, the CDR3 is TGCAGTGCAACGACAGGGGGAGGCACAGATACGCAGTATTTT. The chain joins TRBV20-1 to TRBJ2-3, with 9 bases aligning to TRBD1. The CDR3 contains 14 residues. Germline V lookup: CDR1 DFQATT, CDR2 SNEGSKA (reference sequence). The ends lost 6 bases at V and 1 base at J; junction bases unmatched: 5.